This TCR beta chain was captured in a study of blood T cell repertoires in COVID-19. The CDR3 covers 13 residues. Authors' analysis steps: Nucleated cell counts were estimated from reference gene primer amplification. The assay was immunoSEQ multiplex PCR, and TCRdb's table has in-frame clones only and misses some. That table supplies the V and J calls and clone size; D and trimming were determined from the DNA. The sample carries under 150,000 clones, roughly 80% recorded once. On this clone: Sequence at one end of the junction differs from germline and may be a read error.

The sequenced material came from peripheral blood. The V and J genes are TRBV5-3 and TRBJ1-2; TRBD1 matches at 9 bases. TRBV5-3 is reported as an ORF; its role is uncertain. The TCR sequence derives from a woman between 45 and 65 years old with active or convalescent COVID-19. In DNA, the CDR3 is TGTGCCAGAAGCTCGGACAGGGGCCTCCTCTCCATCTTC. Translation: CARSSDRGLLSIF.